These 14 T cell receptor beta chains came from one sample sequenced in a study of CD8+ T cells in alopecia areata. This sample's treatment: oral pan-JAK inhibitor, 5-10 mg twice daily. After isolation, RNA underwent reverse transcription to generate cDNA as the sequencing template. The method was immunoSEQ multiplex PCR; TCRdb's version includes in-frame clones alone and lacks a portion of them. The sample holds about 200,000 clones, more than 45% seen once. The starting material was CD4+ T cells sorted from blood, obtained at week 4, from a patient treated with tofacitinib. All receptors derive from a human donor with alopecia areata.

A few counts support this clone. This sequence joins TRBV5-1 and TRBJ2-2; maybe TRBD2 (5 bases). The V end was cut by 1 base, the J end by 5 bases, with 6 bases between. Germline assignment: CDR1 SGHRS and CDR2 YFSETQ. The CDR3 extends over 13 amino acids. CDR3: CASSLRETGELFF. The CDR3 DNA is TGCGCCAGCAGCTTGAGGGAGACCGGGGAGCTGTTTTTT.

The rearrangement links TRBV23-1 to TRBJ1-4; D is unresolved. TRBV23-1 is flagged as an ORF with uncertain function. The V end lost 2 bases, the J end lost 0 bases, and 25 bases lay between the germline ends. The CDR3 has 21 residues. The CDR3 DNA reads TGCGCCAGCAGTCAACTGAAGAGGTGCAAGATCTATACACCAACTAATGAAAAACTGTTTTTT. It is translated as CASSQLKRCKIYTPTNEKLFF.

The sample holds a few counts of this clone. The rearrangement links TRBV7-2 to TRBJ1-5; 7 bases are shared with TRBD1. The CDR3 is made up of 16 amino acids. V gave up 1 base and J gave up 5 bases; unmatched junction bases: 8. Germline V gives CDR1 SGHTA, CDR2 FQGNSA. As DNA, the CDR3 is TGTGCCAGCAGCTTAGATAGGCGGACAGGCTATCAGCCCCAGCATTTT. Its protein product is CASSLDRRTGYQPQHF.

The gene calls are TRBV9 and TRBJ2-7; the match to TRBD2 covers 9 bases. With 0 bases clipped from V and 3 bases from J, the junction kept 7 bases outside the gene matches. The CDR3 loop spans 16 amino acids. Germline lookup yields CDR1 SGDLS and CDR2 YYNGEE. DNA for the CDR3: TGTGCCAGCAGCGTAGTGCCTAGCGGGGCTTTCTACGAGCAGTACTTC. As protein: CASSVVPSGAFYEQYF.

This rearrangement joins TRBV2 to TRBJ2-2; perhaps TRBD1 as D (6 bases). This CDR3 spans 14 amino acids. Germline V gene data show CDR1 as SNHLY and CDR2 as FYNNEI. Trimming removed 6 bases from V and 5 bases from J, with 13 bases in between. CDR3 nucleotides: TGTGCCAGCAGGGCAGGGGTTAGAACCGGGGAGCTGTTTTTT. Amino acids: CASRAGVRTGELFF. Filled out from reference TRBV2 and TRBJ2-2, the complete variable domain reads EPEVTQTPSHQVTQMGQEVILRCVPISNHLYFYWYRQILGQKVEFLVSFYNNEISEKSEIFDDQFSVERPDGSNFTLKIRSTKLEDSAMYFCASRAGVRTGELFFGEGSRLTVL.

In its sample, this clone was seen once. The gene calls are TRBV15 and TRBJ1-4; TRBD1 aligns across 7 bases. Unmatched junction bases numbered 9, after V lost 6 bases and J lost 8 bases. Germline V gene data show CDR1 as LNHNV and CDR2 as YYDKDF (reference sequence). The CDR3 is 14 residues long. CDR3 in amino acids: CATRLQGIREKLFF. The CDR3 DNA sequence: TGTGCCACCAGGTTACAGGGGATCAGGGAAAAACTGTTTTTT.

This clone was recorded at least ten times. The chain combines TRBV11-2 with TRBJ2-2; possibly TRBD2 for D (5 bases). This CDR3 contains 17 residues. Germline CDR1 and CDR2: SGHAT and FQNNGV. Trimming took off 1 base at V and 1 base at J, with 13 bases between the two ends. CDR3 nucleotides: TGTGCCAGCAGCTTAGCCCGAGAAGGGAGGAACACCGGGGAGCTGTTTTTT. As protein: CASSLAREGRNTGELFF.

The rearrangement joins TRBV4-3 to TRBJ2-2; TRBD1 or TRBD2 may be the D gene (6 bases each). CDR1 and CDR2 (germline): LGHNA, YSLEER. Between the trimmed V and J ends, which lost 0 bases and 9 bases, there was a span of 8 bases. This CDR3 spans 13 amino acids. The CDR3 DNA reads TGCGCCAGCAGCCAAGACCGGGGGCGGGAGCTGTTTTTT. Protein: CASSQDRGRELFF.

The chain couples TRBV10-3 to TRBJ1-5; no clear D. The CDR3 totals 14 residues. With 1 base removed from V and 2 bases from J, the gap between germline ends came to 6 bases. Germline CDR1 ENHRY, CDR2 SYGVKD. The CDR3 region is CAISEWLGNQPQHF. The DNA for the CDR3 is TGTGCCATCAGTGAGTGGTTGGGCAATCAGCCCCAGCATTTT.

The V and J genes are TRBV25-1 and TRBJ1-4, with a possible D match to TRBD1 (5 bases). The CDR3 has 15 amino acids. Germline assignment: CDR1 MGHDK and CDR2 SYGVNS. Deletions cut 4 bases from V and 8 bases from J, with 17 bases between. CDR3 coding DNA: TGTGCCAGCAGTGGGTGGCGTGGGGCGCGGGAAAAACTGTTTTTT. This codes for CASSGWRGAREKLFF.

The rearrangement uses TRBV27 and TRBJ1-4; maybe TRBD1 (5 bases). The CDR3 spans 15 residues. V lost 6 bases, J lost 6 bases, and 17 bases lay in between. Germline-derived CDR1 and CDR2 are MNHEY and SMNVEV (reference sequence). The CDR3 DNA reads as TGTGCCAGCAGGACCTGGGGGGATCAGTATGAAAAACTGTTTTTT. It encodes CASRTWGDQYEKLFF. Filled out from reference TRBV27 and TRBJ1-4, the complete variable domain reads EAQVTQNPRYLITVTGKKLTVTCSQNMNHEYMSWYRQDPGLGLRQIYYSMNVEVTDKGDVPEGYKVSRKEKRNFPLILESPSPNQTSLYFCASRTWGDQYEKLFFGSGTQLSVL.

The V gene is TRBV14, the J gene TRBJ2-1; D is possibly TRBD2 (5 bases). The V gene's germline CDR1 is SGHDN and CDR2 FVKESK. CDR3 length: 13 amino acids. Deletions cut 3 bases from V and 6 bases from J, with 9 bases between. CDR3 sequence (DNA): TGTGCCAGCAGCCAGCGGGTCGCCAATGAGCAGTTCTTC. It translates to CASSQRVANEQFF.

The chain carries TRBV27 and TRBJ1-2; TRBD1 might be the D (5 bases). Trimming removed 5 bases from V and 2 bases from J, with 12 bases in between. Germline V gene sequence: CDR1 MNHEY, CDR2 SMNVEV (reference sequence). This CDR3 spans 14 amino acids. The CDR3 coding sequence is TGTGCCAGCAGTGAACAAAAGGGGAACTATGGCTACACCTTC. Protein sequence: CASSEQKGNYGYTF.

This chain uses TRBV25-1 with TRBJ2-3; no firm D call. There are 14 residues in the CDR3. From germline, CDR1 is MGHDK and CDR2 SYGVNS. V was cut by 3 bases and J by 0 bases, with 7 bases left in between. The CDR3 is CASSEAVSTDTQYF. CDR3 coding DNA: TGTGCCAGCAGTGAGGCCGTGAGCACAGATACGCAGTATTTT.